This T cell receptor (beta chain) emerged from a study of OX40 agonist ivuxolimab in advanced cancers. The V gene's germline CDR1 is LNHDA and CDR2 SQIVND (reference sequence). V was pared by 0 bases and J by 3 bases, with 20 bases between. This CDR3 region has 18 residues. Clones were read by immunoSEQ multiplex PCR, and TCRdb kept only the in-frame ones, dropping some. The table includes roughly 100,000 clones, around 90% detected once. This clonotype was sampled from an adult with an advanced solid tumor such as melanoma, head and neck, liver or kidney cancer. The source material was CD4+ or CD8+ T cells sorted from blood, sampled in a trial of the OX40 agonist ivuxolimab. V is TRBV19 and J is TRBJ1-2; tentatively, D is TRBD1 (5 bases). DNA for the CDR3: TGTGCCAGTAGTATAGACCTCCATGCGCAGGGAAAGGACTATGGCTACACCTTC. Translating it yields CASSIDLHAQGKDYGYTF.